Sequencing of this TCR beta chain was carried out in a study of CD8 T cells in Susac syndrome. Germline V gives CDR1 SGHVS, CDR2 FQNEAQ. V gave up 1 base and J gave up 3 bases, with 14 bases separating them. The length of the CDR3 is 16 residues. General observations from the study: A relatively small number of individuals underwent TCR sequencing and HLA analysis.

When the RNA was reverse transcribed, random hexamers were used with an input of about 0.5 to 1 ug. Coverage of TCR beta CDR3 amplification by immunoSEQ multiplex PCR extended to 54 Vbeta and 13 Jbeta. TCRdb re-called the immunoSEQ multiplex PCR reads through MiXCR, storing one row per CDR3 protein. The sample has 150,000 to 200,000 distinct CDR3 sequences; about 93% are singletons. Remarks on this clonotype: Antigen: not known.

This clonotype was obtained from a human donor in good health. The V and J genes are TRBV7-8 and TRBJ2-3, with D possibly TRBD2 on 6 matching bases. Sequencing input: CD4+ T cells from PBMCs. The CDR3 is CASSLGSRGRTDTQYF. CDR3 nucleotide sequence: TGTGCCAGCAGCTTAGGGTCTCGGGGGAGGACAGATACGCAGTATTTT.